The source of this T cell receptor (beta chain) is a study of cytomegalovirus exposure and HLA in healthy donors. 60 Vbeta and 13 Jbeta primers were used in PCR. Only in-frame clones appear in the TCRdb table, and some are missing; sequencing was by immunoSEQ multiplex PCR. Of some 150,000 clones in the sample, roughly four fifths are singletons; the top ten hold roughly 6.6%. CDR1 is SEHNR and CDR2 is FQNEAQ in the germline V gene (reference sequence). The trim removed 5 bases at V and 0 bases at J, leaving 8 bases unmatched. The CDR3 spans 17 residues. This clonotype was obtained from a man aged 25-40 years in good health and CMV-seronegative. Source material: PBMCs. The rearrangement uses TRBV7-9 and TRBJ1-2, with 11 bases that match TRBD1. The CDR3 region is CASSVGDRGITNYGYTF. CDR3 coding DNA: TGTGCCAGCAGCGTGGGGGACAGGGGGATAACTAACTATGGCTACACCTTC.